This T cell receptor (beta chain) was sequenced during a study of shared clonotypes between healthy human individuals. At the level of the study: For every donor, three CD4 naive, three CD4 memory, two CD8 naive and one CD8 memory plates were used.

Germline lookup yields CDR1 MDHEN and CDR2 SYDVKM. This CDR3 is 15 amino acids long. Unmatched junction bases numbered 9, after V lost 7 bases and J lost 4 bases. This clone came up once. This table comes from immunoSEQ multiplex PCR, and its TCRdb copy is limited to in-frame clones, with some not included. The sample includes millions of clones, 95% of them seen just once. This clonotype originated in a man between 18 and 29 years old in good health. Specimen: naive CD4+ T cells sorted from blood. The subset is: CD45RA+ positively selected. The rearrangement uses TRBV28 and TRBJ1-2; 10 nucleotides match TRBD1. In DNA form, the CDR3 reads TGTGCCAGCATTACCGCCGGGACAGGGGTCTATGGCTACACCTTC. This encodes CASITAGTGVYGYTF.